The 26 T cell receptor beta chains given below trace back to one sample, sequenced in a study of T-cell memory formation after mild COVID-19. TCRdb itself ran the 5' RACE reads through MiXCR, one entry per CDR3 protein. In the table there are about 400,000 distinct CDR3 sequences, about 20% of which are singletons. Sequencing used PBMCs or a T cell subset sorted from them (not recorded which). Receptors originate from a man aged 18-30 years who had mild COVID-19 (a few samples of this study predate the infection). Cell type and time point are not known.

This chain uses TRBV5-1 with TRBJ1-6; D remains ambiguous. The CDR3 contains 14 residues. Trimming took off 7 bases at V and 6 bases at J, with 14 bases between the two ends. Germline CDR1 SGHRS, CDR2 YFSETQ. The DNA for the CDR3 is TGCGCCAGCCCCAGTAAGCTCGGTAATTCACCCCTCCACTTT. Protein product: CASPSKLGNSPLHF.

This clonotype showed up many times. J is TRBJ2-3 and V is TRBV7-8, with D possibly matching TRBD2 (7 bases). CDR1 and CDR2 (germline): SGHVS, FQNEAQ. V lost 0 bases and J 4 bases, leaving 14 bases between the germline ends. This CDR3 is 16 amino acids long. CDR3 DNA sequence: TGTGCCAGCAGCTTAGCGGGTGGGGGGGCTTCAGATACGCAGTATTTT. Translating it yields CASSLAGGGASDTQYF.

This clonotype was found a few times. This chain connects TRBV5-1 to TRBJ2-1, with 8 nucleotides matching TRBD2. Germline V gene lookup returns CDR1 SGHRS and CDR2 YFSETQ. J lost 6 bases, V lost 3 bases, and 11 bases had no gene match. This CDR3 is built from 16 residues. The CDR3 DNA is TGCGCCAGCAGCTGGGATGGGACGGGGGGGCGCAATGAGCAGTTCTTC. This sequence encodes CASSWDGTGGRNEQFF.

In this sample, this clonotype turned up a few times. The chain couples TRBV24-1 to TRBJ2-5, with unresolved D. V lost 5 bases to trimming and J lost 1 base, with 7 bases between them. CDR3 size: 13 residues. Germline V CDR1 and CDR2: KGHDR, SFDVKD. The CDR3 spells CATSAGSQETQYF. CDR3 nucleotides: TGTGCCACCAGTGCAGGATCCCAAGAGACCCAGTACTTC.

This clonotype came up a few times. V and J are TRBV7-9 and TRBJ2-1; 8 bases map to TRBD2. The CDR3 extends over 17 amino acids. Losses at the gene ends were 0 bases for V and 1 base for J; bases not matched to a gene: 5. Germline CDR1 and CDR2: SEHNR and FQNEAQ (reference sequence). The CDR3 DNA sequence: TGTGCCAGCAGCTTAGCGGTAACTAGCGGATCCTACAATGAGCAGTTCTTC. As protein: CASSLAVTSGSYNEQFF.

The chain is built from TRBV4-3 and TRBJ2-6; the D is unclear. V was shortened by 4 bases and J by 0 bases, with 7 bases between the two germline ends. In germline, CDR1 is LGHNA, CDR2 YSLEER. The CDR3 has 15 amino acids. The CDR3 sequence is CASSPVGSGANVLTF. The CDR3 nucleotides read TGCGCCAGCAGCCCCGTGGGCTCTGGGGCCAACGTCCTGACTTTC.

The gene calls are TRBV20-1 and TRBJ2-2; no clear D. CDR1 and CDR2 (germline): DFQATT, SNEGSKA (reference sequence). Trimming removed 5 bases from V and 0 bases from J, with 7 bases in between. The CDR3 is made up of 13 amino acids. The chain's CDR3 is CSADRSNTGELFF. The CDR3, as DNA: TGCAGTGCTGATCGATCGAACACCGGGGAGCTGTTTTTT.

Only a few counts were recorded for this clonotype. J is TRBJ1-1 and V is TRBV18; no definite D call. Germline assignment: CDR1 KGHSH and CDR2 LQKENI. CDR3 size: 13 residues. V was pared by 2 bases and J by 3 bases, with 7 bases between. The CDR3 loop reads CASSPGQDTEAFF. The CDR3 nucleotides are TGTGCCAGCTCACCAGGGCAGGACACTGAAGCTTTCTTT. The variable domain in full, with the rest retrieved from reference TRBV18 and TRBJ1-1, is NAGVMQNPRHLVRRRGQEARLRCSPMKGHSHVYWYRQLPEEGLKFMVYLQKENIIDESGMPKERFSAEFPKEGPSILRIQQVVRGDSAAYFCASSPGQDTEAFFGQGTRLTVV.

This clonotype was recorded at least ten times. The chain links TRBV29-1 to TRBJ2-1; D may correspond to TRBD1 or TRBD2 (7 bases each). CDR1 and CDR2 from the germline V gene are SQVTM and ANQGSEA. Trimming shortened V by 6 bases and J by 8 bases, and 17 bases separated the two germline ends. The CDR3 totals 13 residues. The CDR3 region is CSVWGQGGDEQFF. The CDR3 nucleotides read TGCAGCGTCTGGGGGCAGGGGGGGGATGAGCAGTTCTTC.

In its sample, this clonotype was seen a few times. The genes are TRBV23-1 and TRBJ2-7; D is undetermined. TRBV23-1 is marked as an open reading frame, function uncertain. V shed 4 bases and J shed 2 bases, with 6 bases lying between them. This CDR3 is built from 12 residues. DNA of the CDR3: TGCGCCAGCAGTCCTATGACCTACGAGCAGTACGTC. Translated, it gives CASSPMTYEQYV.

This clonotype was observed many times. This sequence joins TRBV2 and TRBJ1-3; D is perhaps TRBD1 (6 bases). Germline CDR1 and CDR2: SNHLY and FYNNEI. V lost 7 bases and J lost 3, with 10 bases in between. CDR3 length equals 13 residues. DNA for the CDR3: TGTGCCAGCAAGGGGGTTTATGGAAACACCATATATTTT. Protein: CASKGVYGNTIYF.

The V gene is TRBV20-1, the J gene TRBJ2-1, with D perhaps matching TRBD2 (6 bases). With 3 bases removed from V and 4 bases from J, the gap between germline ends came to 19 bases. CDR1 is DFQATT and CDR2 is SNEGSKA in the germline V gene (reference sequence). This CDR3 is 16 amino acids long. The CDR3 DNA reads as TGCAGTGCTAGTATAACGGGAGTCCCGTCTTACAATGAGCAGTTCTTC. It translates to CSASITGVPSYNEQFF.

Ten or more counts support this clonotype. The chain couples TRBV20-1 to TRBJ2-3; 10 positions match TRBD1. This CDR3 has 13 residues. V lost 6 bases to trimming and J lost 6 bases; unmatched junction nucleotides: 6. Germline V lookup: CDR1 DFQATT, CDR2 SNEGSKA (reference sequence). The CDR3 DNA reads as TGCAGTGCCCCGACAGGGGGCGCGGATACGCAGTATTTT. It specifies CSAPTGGADTQYF.

This chain links TRBV7-2 with TRBJ1-2; 12 bases are shared with TRBD1. This CDR3 has 15 residues. Germline V CDR1 and CDR2: SGHTA, FQGNSA. V shed 4 bases and J 4 bases; nucleotides not matched to a gene: 4. In DNA form, the CDR3 reads TGTGCCAGCAGCTGGGGGACAGGGGGCGTCTATGGCTACACCTTC. This codes for CASSWGTGGVYGYTF. The variable domain in full, with the rest retrieved from reference TRBV7-2 and TRBJ1-2, is GAGVSQSPSNKVTEKGKDVELRCDPISGHTALYWYRQSLGQGLEFLIYFQGNSAPDKSGLPSDRFSAERTGGSVSTLTIQRTQQEDSAVYLCASSWGTGGVYGYTFGSGTRLTVV.

This clonotype showed up just a few times. V usage is TRBV6-6 and J usage is TRBJ2-2, with D possibly being TRBD1 or TRBD2 (5 bases each). The germline V gene encodes CDR1 MNHNY and CDR2 SVGAGI (reference sequence). The CDR3 is 15 residues long. V was cut by 2 bases and J by 2 bases, with 9 bases left in between. This chain's CDR3 is CASSYPGTNTGELFF. In nucleotides, the CDR3 is TGTGCCAGCAGTTACCCGGGGACCAACACCGGGGAGCTGTTTTTT.

A few counts support this clonotype. The chain employs TRBV20-1 and TRBJ2-1; no clear D gene. Germline loops: CDR1 DFQATT, CDR2 SNEGSKA (reference sequence). V lost 1 base to trimming and J lost 2 bases, with 6 bases between them. This CDR3 comprises 13 residues. The CDR3 DNA reads as TGCAGTGCTAGAGCGTTTACCTACAATGAGCAGTTCTTC. This codes for CSARAFTYNEQFF.

This chain's CDR3 is CASSLASGGLSEAFF. For the CDR3, the DNA is TGTGCCAGCAGCTTAGCGTCCGGGGGCTTATCTGAAGCTTTCTTT. This chain joins TRBV7-9 and TRBJ1-1; tentatively, D is TRBD1 (6 bases). Germline V CDR1 and CDR2: SEHNR, FQNEAQ (reference sequence). The CDR3 has 15 residues. V gave up 0 bases and J gave up 6 bases, with 14 bases separating them.

This clonotype showed up just once. The chain has TRBV6-1 and TRBJ2-1; TRBD2 agrees at 16 bases. The germline CDR1 and CDR2 sequences are MNHNS and SASEGT. The CDR3 runs 15 residues. Trimming at V came to 0 bases and at J to 14 bases, leaving 4 bases not matched to a gene. The CDR3 here is CASSEAGLAGGPEFF. In DNA form, the CDR3 reads TGTGCCAGCAGTGAAGCGGGACTAGCGGGGGGGCCAGAGTTCTTC.

This clonotype occurred many times. The chain links TRBV30 to TRBJ1-2; D may be TRBD1 (5 bases). This CDR3 is built from 15 residues. CDR1 GTSNPN and CDR2 SVGIG come from the germline V gene (reference sequence). V lost 1 base to trimming and J lost 2 bases, with 14 bases between them. Here the CDR3 DNA reads TGTGCCTGGAGTGCGACCCAGGGAAGGAACTATGGCTACACCTTC. Translating gives CAWSATQGRNYGYTF.

A few counts support this clonotype. This rearrangement joins TRBV6-1 to TRBJ2-5, with D perhaps TRBD2 (6 bases). Trimming left V 5 bases short and J 2 bases short, with 21 bases between. Germline CDR1 reads MNHNS; CDR2 reads SASEGT. This CDR3 comprises 17 residues. CDR3 DNA sequence: TGTGCCAGCAGTAAGCTCCCCTTGGACTATCAACAAGAGACCCAGTACTTC. Its translation: CASSKLPLDYQQETQYF.

The sample holds a few counts of this clonotype. The J gene is TRBJ2-7, the V gene TRBV5-1; TRBD1 is a possible D gene (5 bases). This CDR3 has 15 residues. V lost 4 bases and J 1 base, leaving 15 bases between the germline ends. Germline CDR1 is SGHRS and CDR2 is YFSETQ. The CDR3 coding sequence is TGCGCCAGCAGCCCACCCCAACAGGAATCCTACGAGCAGTACTTC. As protein: CASSPPQQESYEQYF.

The chain combines TRBV10-2 with TRBJ1-4; 7 nucleotides align to TRBD1. V lost 8 bases and J lost 6; bases outside the gene matches: 6. CDR3 length: 13 amino acids. The germline V gene encodes CDR1 WSHSY and CDR2 SAAADI. The CDR3 here is CASYRGPDEKLFF. CDR3 sequence (DNA): TGCGCCAGCTATAGGGGGCCGGATGAAAAACTGTTTTTT.

The chain uses TRBV20-1 and TRBJ1-1, with a weak D call TRBD1 (6 bases). V gave up 1 base and J gave up 6 bases, with 12 bases separating them. Germline CDR1 reads DFQATT; CDR2 reads SNEGSKA (reference sequence). This CDR3 comprises 13 residues. The CDR3 is CSARVPPGAEAFF. CDR3 in DNA: TGCAGTGCTAGAGTACCCCCAGGGGCTGAAGCTTTCTTT.

This clonotype has just a few counts. The chain has TRBV10-3 and TRBJ2-7, with no clear D. Per the germline V gene, CDR1 is ENHRY and CDR2 is SYGVKD. V lost 4 bases and J lost 3, with 10 bases in between. The CDR3 is made up of 13 amino acids. CDR3 DNA: TGTGCCATCAGTGTGTCGCCCCTCTACGAGCAGTACGTC. Protein product: CAISVSPLYEQYV.

The chain employs TRBV7-2 and TRBJ2-7; 7 bases are a match to TRBD1. Germline lookup yields CDR1 SGHTA and CDR2 FQGNSA. The CDR3 runs 14 residues. V dropped 5 bases and J dropped 3; count of bases not matched to a gene: 7. The CDR3 DNA sequence: TGTGCCAGCAGCGCACCGGGACAGATCTACGAGCAGTACTTC. This translates into CASSAPGQIYEQYF.

This clonotype was found a few times. V is TRBV3-1 and J is TRBJ1-3; D not resolved. The CDR3 sequence is 14 residues long. The V gene lost 4 bases and the J gene lost 9 bases, with 16 bases spanning the gap. Germline assignment: CDR1 LGHDT and CDR2 YNNKEL (reference sequence). CDR3 coding DNA: TGTGCCAGCAGCCTTTCCGGGATCCCGGGCACCATATATTTT. Translation gives CASSLSGIPGTIYF.